This record concerns one T cell receptor (beta chain) sequence. Its antigen is unidentified. The same CDR3 can be traced to other DNA sequences in this sample. Every donor had blood drawn once into heparin, approximately 120 mL on average. This CDR3 is 15 amino acids long. CDR1 SGHRS and CDR2 YFSETQ come from the germline V gene. Trimming at V came to 0 bases and at J to 8 bases, leaving 2 bases not matched to a gene. Expressed TCRB transcripts were sequenced after all isolated RNA was converted to cDNA. TCRdb's copy holds only in-frame clones and misses some; the assay was immunoSEQ multiplex PCR. This table has 600,000 to 700,000 clones, 9.5% to 15% appearing once. The entry originates in a study of beta chain features in type 1 diabetes. Regarding the study as a whole: Diminished insertions and augmented deletions at VDJ junctions characterized type 1 diabetes patients. Moderate yet significant TCRB CDR3 shortening was seen in Type 1 diabetes patients in all four CD4+ subsets.

This TCR was sampled from a man aged 25-45 years with type 1 diabetes. Sequenced sample: naive CD4+ T cells from blood. The chain joins TRBV5-1 to TRBJ1-6; 10 bases align to TRBD1. This chain's CDR3 is CASSLAGTGDSPLHF. CDR3 coding DNA: TGCGCCAGCAGCTTGGCCGGGACAGGGGATTCACCCCTCCACTTT.